This T cell receptor beta chain was sequenced for a study of blood T cell repertoires in COVID-19. In the original analysis: Amplified reference gene primers provided the basis for estimating nucleated cell counts. Generated by immunoSEQ multiplex PCR, the TCRdb table keeps only in-frame clones and is missing some. The DNA was the basis for D and trimming; V, J and clone size are from that table. The sample records about 70,000 clones, approximately 90% being singletons. The ends were cut back, 3 bases at V and 13 bases at J, with 19 bases in the middle. The CDR3 contains 14 residues. Germline CDR1 and CDR2: KGHSH and LQKENI.

The TCR sequence derives from a man aged 50-60 years with acute or convalescent COVID-19. Sequencing input: peripheral blood. The chain links TRBV18 to TRBJ2-1; tentative D call: TRBD1 (6 bases). The CDR3 DNA reads TGTGCCAGCTCACCCCGCAGGGACACTTTGGGTCAGTTCTTC. Translation gives CASSPRRDTLGQFF. The variable domain in full, completed from reference TRBV18 and TRBJ2-1, reads NAGVMQNPRHLVRRRGQEARLRCSPMKGHSHVYWYRQLPEEGLKFMVYLQKENIIDESGMPKERFSAEFPKEGPSILRIQQVVRGDSAAYFCASSPRRDTLGQFFGPGTRLTVL.